This T cell receptor (beta chain) is from a study of Ad26.COV2.S vaccination and SARS-CoV-2 variants listed by TCRdb under 2021. For the wider study: Donors in the vaccine arm were drawn from COV1001, a multicentre, randomized, double-blind, placebo-controlled phase I-IIa trial testing Ad26.COV2.S in healthy adults. The specificity and breadth of SARS-CoV-2-reactive T cell receptors after Ad26.COV2.S vaccination were assessed by TCRbeta repertoire sequencing. Participants in the trial were split at random into five groups of five each, receiving low-dose or high-dose Ad26.COV2.S once or twice, or else placebo on both occasions. Throughout the experiments and outcome assessment, investigators stayed blinded to trial group allocation. Dosing of Ad26.COV2.S was intramuscular, at either 5x10^10 or 1x10^11 viral particles, delivered as one shot or as two shots spaced 56 days apart. The TCR-sequenced set comprised around 30 samples: approximately 19 Ad26.COV2.S vaccine recipients, 5 placebo recipients and 8 SARS-CoV-2 convalescent individuals. Broader findings and caveats from the paper: The study lacked the statistical power to compare responses across vaccine doses or regimens. Ad26.COV2.S recipients had higher spike-specific TCR breadth than placebo recipients (P = 0.0014). The authors noted that the TCR breadth and depth analyses may have underestimated total T cell responses. Vaccine and placebo recipients had similar non-spike TCR breadth, a finding consistent with the vaccine containing only spike. After vaccination, substantial breadth of spike-specific CD8+ and CD4+ T cell responses was reported.

The immunoSEQ Assay was used to sequence TCRbeta CDR3 regions. After extraction, genomic DNA underwent amplification by bias-controlled multiplex PCR, followed by high-throughput sequencing. From the authors' description of their analysis: To quantify the absolute abundance of every unique TCRbeta CDR3 region, sequences were collapsed and filtered. T cell fraction was estimated by normalizing TCRbeta template counts to usable DNA, which was measured by amplifying reference genes present in all nucleated cells. Repertoire TCRs were annotated as SARS-CoV-2-specific when V gene, CDR3 amino acid sequence and J gene were exactly matched to a known reactive TCR set. The reference SARS-CoV-2 TCR set came from MIRA and was filtered for enrichment in COVID-19-positive ImmuneCODE repertoires, removing public or cross-reactive TCRs. Using the MIRA antigens, annotated TCRs were further analysed by specific ORF or by position within an ORF. Depth was the summed frequency of annotated unique rearrangements, while breadth was defined as annotated unique rearrangements over total unique productive rearrangements. Two-sided Wilcoxon rank-sum tests were applied when comparing TCR breadth between groups. TCRdb holds this immuneACCESS table with in-frame rearrangements only. Some clones are missing; in checked studies, unresolved V genes explain under half, and the rest has no known cause. The V and J calls and clone size come from that table; D and trimming were worked out from the DNA. The sample yields around 350,000 clones; roughly 81% were counted once. In total, the top ten clones hold roughly 3.5% of the sample.

The treatment or condition label here, explained by the study, means: roughly 18 received Ad26.COV2.S at low or high dose, single or two shots; 5 received placebo; per-sample allocation not given. Repertoires of vaccine and placebo recipients were sequenced from samples collected on day 63 after the first injection. In Cohort 1b, roughly 26 adults aged 18-55 years were enrolled at a single site in Boston, USA, between 29 July and 7 August 2020. Ad26.COV2.S was a replication-incompetent adenovirus type 26 vector expressing a prefusion-stabilized SARS-CoV-2 spike protein from the original Wuhan strain. Details on this clone: Its antigen target is currently unknown. Base qualities are missing; no much larger clone stands one base away.

In the germline V gene, CDR1 corresponds to SGHTA and CDR2 to FQGNSA. The CDR3, cysteine through phenylalanine, is 19 amino acids long. CDR3 DNA is the only sequence kept; it has 57 bases, read in frame from the first base. The V end loses 4 bases and the J end loses 1 base, and a stretch of 22 bases separates them. The sample consisted of peripheral blood, taken in a trial of Ad26.COV2.S vaccine versus placebo. The clonotype was recovered from a person aged 18-65 years who received the Ad26.COV2.S COVID-19 vaccine or a placebo. Rearrangement joined TRBV7-2 to TRBJ2-2; the D segment could be TRBD2, given 6 matching bases. CDR3 sequence: CASSSFASGLPKNTGELFF. The nucleotide sequence is TGTGCCAGCAGCTCCTTCGCGAGCGGGCTACCGAAGAACACCGGGGAGCTGTTTTTT.